The 5 T cell receptor beta chains below all came from one sample that was sequenced in a study of blood T cell repertoires in COVID-19. This table comes from immunoSEQ multiplex PCR, and its TCRdb copy is limited to in-frame clones, with some not included. The table shows about 240,000 clones, with about 86% occurring only once. The sequencing input was PBMCs or T cells enriched from blood (not recorded which). The receptor source for this set is a woman aged 40-49 years with acute COVID-19.

The chain is built from TRBV19 and TRBJ2-4, with 12 bases identical to TRBD1. After removal of 6 bases from V and 5 bases from J, the junction contained 5 bases not matched to a gene. This CDR3 has 15 amino acids. Germline V lookup: CDR1 LNHDA, CDR2 SQIVND (reference sequence). The CDR3 is CASRAGTGGQNIQYF. For the CDR3, the DNA is TGTGCCAGTAGAGCGGGGACAGGGGGCCAAAACATTCAGTACTTC. The full variable domain, in which reference TRBV19 and TRBJ2-4 provide the parts outside the CDR3, is DGGITQSPKYLFRKEGQNVTLSCEQNLNHDAMYWYRQDPGQGLRLIYYSQIVNDFQKGDIAEGYSVSREKKESFPLTVTSAQKNPTAFYLCASRAGTGGQNIQYFGAGTRLSVL.

This clone was seen more than once but under ten times. The chain has TRBV11-2 and TRBJ2-7, with TRBD1 identical over 11 bases. The CDR3 totals 14 residues. V trimming: 6 bases; J trimming: 3 bases; junction bases outside the gene matches: 4. Germline V lookup: CDR1 SGHAT, CDR2 FQNNGV. CDR3 sequence: CASRDRGLHYEQYF. The CDR3 coding sequence is TGTGCCAGCAGGGACAGGGGGCTTCACTACGAGCAGTACTTC.

The chain employs TRBV12-3 or TRBV12-4 and TRBJ1-2; no firm D call. This CDR3 is 13 amino acids long. V lost 6 bases, J lost 3 bases, and 11 bases lay in between. The CDR3 loop is CASSPEQYYGYTF. As DNA, the CDR3 is TGTGCCAGCAGCCCTGAGCAATACTATGGCTACACCTTC.

The chain is built from TRBV11-3 and TRBJ2-7; TRBD2 might be the D (6 bases). This CDR3 region has 16 residues. CDR1 and CDR2 (germline): SGHNT, YENEEA. The ends were cut back, 5 bases at V and 3 bases at J, with 20 bases in the middle. DNA for the CDR3: TGTGCCAGCAGCCATGGCGGGACCTGGGGTAACTACGAGCAGTACTTC. As protein: CASSHGGTWGNYEQYF. Full variable domain (rest looked up from reference TRBV11-3 and TRBJ2-7): EAGVVQSPRYKIIEKKQPVAFWCNPISGHNTLYWYLQNLGQGPELLIRYENEEAVDDSQLPKDRFSAERLKGVDSTLKIQPAELGDSAVYLCASSHGGTWGNYEQYFGPGTRLTVT.

V is TRBV2 and J is TRBJ2-7; no clear D. Germline CDR1 is SNHLY and CDR2 is FYNNEI. This CDR3 has 12 residues. Deletions cut 7 bases from V and 1 base from J, with 8 bases between. For the CDR3, the DNA is TGTGCCAGCACCCGACAATCCTACGAGCAGTACTTC. It yields the protein CASTRQSYEQYF.